This passage covers 10 T cell receptor beta chains from one sample sequenced in a study of vaccination and CD4 T cells after COVID-19. This sample's time point: late sampling 161 to 241 days after vaccination in three convalescent patients. Treatment here: roughly ten-day PBMC culture with coronavirus spike peptide pools or control peptides (ViraFEST assay). At the Johns Hopkins FTIC core, DNA taken from cultured CD4+ T cells was sequenced by way of the Oncomine TCR Beta short-read assay. MiXCR, applied by TCRdb to the PCR reads, yields one record per CDR3 protein. This sample has under 25,000 distinct CDR3 sequences; 30% to 45% occur once, and the top ten carry roughly 9%. No antigen has been identified for these receptors. The specimen comprised CD4+ T cells from blood, cultured in vitro, sampled about 7 months after SARS-CoV-2 vaccination. The receptors were gathered from a human donor who had recovered from COVID-19.

The chain joins TRBV7-9 to TRBJ2-7, with D perhaps TRBD1 or TRBD2 (6 bases each). V was cut by 5 bases and J by 2 bases, with 16 bases left in between. The CDR3 is made up of 15 amino acids. Germline CDR1 and CDR2: SEHNR and FQNEAQ (reference sequence). The CDR3 DNA is TGTGCCAGCAGCACCACGGGCGGGACAACCTACGAGCAGTACTTC. Translation gives CASSTTGGTTYEQYF.

The J gene is TRBJ2-6, the V gene TRBV7-2, with unresolved D. The germline V and J ends were trimmed by 3 bases and 0 bases, with 6 bases remaining between them. Germline V gene sequence: CDR1 SGHTA, CDR2 FQGNSA. The CDR3 sequence is 15 residues long. The CDR3 coding sequence is TGTGCCAGCAGCTTTATAAACTCTGGGGCCAACGTCCTGACTTTC. Residues: CASSFINSGANVLTF.

The chain links TRBV7-8 to TRBJ2-5, with D hard to call. CDR1 SGHVS and CDR2 FQNEAQ come from the germline V gene. This CDR3 comprises 14 residues. Trimming took off 4 bases at V and 0 bases at J, with 9 bases between the two ends. The CDR3 protein is CASSSRLDQETQYF. For the CDR3, the DNA is TGTGCCAGCAGCTCCCGACTGGACCAAGAGACCCAGTACTTC. The whole variable domain, remainder taken from reference TRBV7-8 and TRBJ2-5, is GAGVSQSPRYKVAKRGQDVALRCDPISGHVSLFWYQQALGQGPEFLTYFQNEAQLDKSGLPSDRFFAERPEGSVSTLKIQRTQQEDSAVYLCASSSRLDQETQYFGPGTRLLVL.

The chain employs TRBV5-4 and TRBJ2-1, with 9 bases aligning to TRBD2. Losses at the gene ends were 2 bases for V and 8 bases for J; bases not matched to a gene: 8. Germline loops: CDR1 SGHNT, CDR2 YYREEE (reference sequence). The CDR3 contains 15 residues. The CDR3 region has the DNA TGTGCCAGCAGCTTCTTAGCGGGGGTTAGGGATGAGCAGTTCTTC. Translating gives CASSFLAGVRDEQFF.

This rearrangement joins TRBV29-1 to TRBJ2-7; a weak D match, TRBD1 (8 bases). The CDR3 runs 13 residues. Germline V gene lookup returns CDR1 SQVTM and CDR2 ANQGSEA. The ends were cut back, 6 bases at V and 3 bases at J, with 15 bases in the middle. This CDR3 is CSVVQGGSYEQYF. CDR3 coding DNA: TGCAGCGTCGTACAGGGGGGGAGCTACGAGCAGTACTTC.

This clonotype was detected only a few times. The chain has TRBV19 and TRBJ2-5; 9 nucleotides agree with TRBD2. Per germline, CDR1 LNHDA and CDR2 SQIVND (reference sequence). This CDR3 contains 14 residues. The junction had 4 bases not matched to a gene; V was cut back by 6 bases and J by 2 bases. For the CDR3, the DNA is TGTGCCAGTAGCGTAGCGGGAGCGCAAGAGACCCAGTACTTC. It encodes CASSVAGAQETQYF.

In this sample, this clonotype turned up once. The CDR3 spells CASSPRIASGRVGEQFF. The CDR3 DNA reads as TGTGCCAGCAGCCCCAGAATAGCTAGCGGGAGGGTTGGTGAGCAGTTCTTC. This rearrangement joins TRBV28 to TRBJ2-1; 12 nucleotides agree with TRBD2. The trim removed 6 bases at V and 9 bases at J, leaving 15 bases unmatched. The CDR3 is made up of 17 amino acids. In germline, CDR1 is MDHEN, CDR2 SYDVKM.

The chain joins TRBV20-1 to TRBJ2-7; 10 positions agree with TRBD1. Trimming removed 6 bases from V and 3 bases from J; junction bases left unmatched: 8. CDR1 and CDR2 from the germline V gene are DFQATT and SNEGSKA (reference sequence). The CDR3 spans 14 residues. CDR3 residues: CSADPGQGFYEQYF. In DNA, the CDR3 is TGCAGTGCAGATCCGGGACAGGGGTTCTACGAGCAGTACTTC.

This clonotype was recorded a few times. V gene TRBV20-1 combines with J gene TRBJ1-2, with TRBD1 matching over 7 bases. V was clipped by 6 bases and J by 4 bases; unmatched bases: 8. Germline V gene sequence: CDR1 DFQATT, CDR2 SNEGSKA (reference sequence). The CDR3 loop spans 13 amino acids. CDR3 coding DNA: TGCAGTGCAAAGACAGGGATCGGCTATGGCTACACCTTC. Its protein product is CSAKTGIGYGYTF.

The chain is built from TRBV20-1 and TRBJ2-3, with TRBD2 matching 11 bases. The germline gives CDR1 DFQATT, CDR2 SNEGSKA (reference sequence). The V gene end was trimmed by 6 bases and the J gene end by 2 bases; junction bases not matched to a gene: 4. The CDR3 loop spans 14 amino acids. The CDR3 protein is CSARLAGNTDTQYF. The CDR3 DNA reads TGCAGTGCGCGACTAGCGGGAAACACAGATACGCAGTATTTT.